Sequencing of this T cell receptor beta chain was carried out in a study of cytomegalovirus exposure and HLA in healthy donors. The donors were members of the validation cohort comprising about 130 subjects, separate from the approximately 710-subject first cohort. Method: immunoSEQ multiplex PCR; TCRdb's copy keeps in-frame clones and lacks some. The repertoire consists of around 250,000 clones, with around 87% occurring once and the leading ten covering 0.37%. Whole-study findings and limits: The authors confirmed in vitro that three CMV-associated chains were specific for CMV antigens. Most TCRs appeared rarely, but some public TCRs recurred in many donors.

In the case of this clone: Its target is unknown.

V shed 3 bases and J shed 7 bases, with 13 bases lying between them. The CDR3 loop spans 13 amino acids. CDR1 is SEHNR and CDR2 is FQNEAQ in the germline V gene (reference sequence). The sample taken for sequencing was PBMCs. This rearrangement joins TRBV7-9 to TRBJ2-7; tentatively, D is TRBD2 (5 bases). The clonotype was recovered from a young woman in good health and CMV-seronegative. Here the CDR3 DNA reads TGTGCCAGCAGCTTTATATCGGGGAGTGAGCAGTACTTC. Protein: CASSFISGSEQYF. Drawing the rest from reference TRBV7-9 and TRBJ2-7, the complete variable domain is DTGVSQNPRHKITKRGQNVTFRCDPISEHNRLYWYRQTLGQGPEFLTYFQNEAQLEKSRLLSDRFSAERPKGSFSTLEIQRTEQGDSAMYLCASSFISGSEQYFGPGTRLTVT.